The clone carrying this T cell receptor beta chain was seen only a few times. Together with a sample-barcoded 5' primer, a J-beta primer mix was included in a second PCR lasting about 6 to 11 cycles. MiXCR was run by TCRdb on the 5' RACE reads, yielding one entry per CDR3 protein. The sample comprises around 2 million distinct CDR3 sequences, approximately 40% of which are singletons, and roughly 24% rests with the top ten. The data derive from a study of blood T cells in healthy people across ages. Trimming took 4 bases from V and 1 from J; bases not matched to a gene: 11. The CDR3 contains 17 residues. Germline V gives CDR1 LGHNA, CDR2 YSLEER.

The receptor's source is a human donor in good health. Sequenced: blood. The J gene is TRBJ2-5, the V gene TRBV4-3; 8 nucleotides line up with TRBD1. For the CDR3, the DNA is TGCGCCAGCAGCCCCGAGGCTGGCAGGGGGCGCCAAGAGACCCAGTACTTC. It yields the protein CASSPEAGRGRQETQYF.